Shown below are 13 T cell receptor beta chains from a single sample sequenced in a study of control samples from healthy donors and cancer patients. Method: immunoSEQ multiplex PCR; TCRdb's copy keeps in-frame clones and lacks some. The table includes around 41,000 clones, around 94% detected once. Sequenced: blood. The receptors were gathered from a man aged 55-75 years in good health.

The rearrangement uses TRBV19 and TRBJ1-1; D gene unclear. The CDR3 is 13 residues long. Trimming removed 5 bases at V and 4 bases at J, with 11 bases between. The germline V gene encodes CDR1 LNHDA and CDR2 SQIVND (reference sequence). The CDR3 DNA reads TGTGCCAGTAGTCATTCTATGGGCACTGAAGCTTTCTTT. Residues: CASSHSMGTEAFF.

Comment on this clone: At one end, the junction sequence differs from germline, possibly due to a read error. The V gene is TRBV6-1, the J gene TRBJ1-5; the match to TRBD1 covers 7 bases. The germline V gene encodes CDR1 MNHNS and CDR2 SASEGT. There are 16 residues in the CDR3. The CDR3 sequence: CASSQATGLGNQPQHF. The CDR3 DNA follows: TGTGCCAGCAGTCAAGCGACAGGGCTGGGGAATCAGCCCCAGCATTTT.

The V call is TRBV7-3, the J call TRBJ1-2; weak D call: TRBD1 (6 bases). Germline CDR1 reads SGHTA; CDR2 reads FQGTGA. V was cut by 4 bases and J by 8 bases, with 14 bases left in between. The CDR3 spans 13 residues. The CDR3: CASSSTGFSGYTF. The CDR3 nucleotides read TGTGCCAGCAGCTCGACAGGTTTTTCAGGCTACACCTTC.

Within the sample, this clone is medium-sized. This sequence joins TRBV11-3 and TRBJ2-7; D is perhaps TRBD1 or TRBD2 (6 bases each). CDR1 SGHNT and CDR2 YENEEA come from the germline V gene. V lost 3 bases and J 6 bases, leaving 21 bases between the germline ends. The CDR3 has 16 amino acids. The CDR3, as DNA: TGTGCCAGCAGCTTTGTGGAGGGGGGACCGGCCTCCGAGCAGTACTTC. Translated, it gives CASSFVEGGPASEQYF.

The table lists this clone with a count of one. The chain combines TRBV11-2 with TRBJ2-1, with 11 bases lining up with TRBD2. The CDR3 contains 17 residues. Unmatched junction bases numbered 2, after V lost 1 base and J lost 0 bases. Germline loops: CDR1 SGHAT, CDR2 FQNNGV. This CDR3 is CASSLVTSGASYNEQFF. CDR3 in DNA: TGTGCCAGCAGCTTAGTGACTAGCGGGGCCTCCTACAATGAGCAGTTCTTC.

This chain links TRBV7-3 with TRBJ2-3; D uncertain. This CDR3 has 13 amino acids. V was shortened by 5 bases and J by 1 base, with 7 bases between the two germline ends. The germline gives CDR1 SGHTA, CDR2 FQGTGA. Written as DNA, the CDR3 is TGTGCCAGCAGCCGCCGGGGCACAGATACGCAGTATTTT. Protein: CASSRRGTDTQYF.

CDR3 sequence reads: CASSSDGTGEYNSPLHF. DNA for the CDR3: TGTGCCAGCAGCTCCGATGGGACAGGGGAATATAATTCACCCCTCCACTTT. The J gene is TRBJ1-6, the V gene TRBV5-4; 10 bases are shared with TRBD1. Germline CDR1 reads SGHNT; CDR2 reads YYREEE (reference sequence). Losses at the gene ends were 3 bases for V and 4 bases for J; bases not matched to a gene: 7. The CDR3 length is 17 residues.

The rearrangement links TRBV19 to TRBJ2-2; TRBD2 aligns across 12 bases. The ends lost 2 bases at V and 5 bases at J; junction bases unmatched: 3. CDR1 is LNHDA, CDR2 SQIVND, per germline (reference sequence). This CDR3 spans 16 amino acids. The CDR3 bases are TGTGCCAGTAGTATAAGACTAGCGGGAGAGACCGGGGAGCTGTTTTTT. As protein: CASSIRLAGETGELFF.

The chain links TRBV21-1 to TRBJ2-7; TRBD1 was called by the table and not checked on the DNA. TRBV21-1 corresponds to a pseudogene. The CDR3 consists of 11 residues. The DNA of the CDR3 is TGTGCCAGCAGCAACCAGGGACAGGGGAACTTC. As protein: CASSNQGQGNF.

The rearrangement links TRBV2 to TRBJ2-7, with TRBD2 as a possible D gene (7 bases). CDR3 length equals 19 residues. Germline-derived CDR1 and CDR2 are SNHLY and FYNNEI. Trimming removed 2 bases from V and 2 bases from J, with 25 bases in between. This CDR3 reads CASSENLAGAGGLPYEQYF. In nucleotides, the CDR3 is TGTGCCAGCAGTGAAAATCTCGCGGGGGCCGGGGGGCTCCCCTACGAGCAGTACTTC.

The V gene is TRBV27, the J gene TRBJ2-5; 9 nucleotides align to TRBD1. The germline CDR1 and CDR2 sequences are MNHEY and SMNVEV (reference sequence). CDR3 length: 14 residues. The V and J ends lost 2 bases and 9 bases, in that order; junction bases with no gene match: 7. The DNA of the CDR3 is TGTGCCAGCAGTTTACTAGGGGGGGACAGGGCCCAGTACTTC. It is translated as CASSLLGGDRAQYF.

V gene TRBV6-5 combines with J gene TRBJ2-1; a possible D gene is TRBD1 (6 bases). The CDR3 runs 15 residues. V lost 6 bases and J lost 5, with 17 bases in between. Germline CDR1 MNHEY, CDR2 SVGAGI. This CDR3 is CASRLDSLRNNEQFF. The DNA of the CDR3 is TGTGCCAGCAGATTGGACAGTCTGAGAAACAATGAGCAGTTCTTC.

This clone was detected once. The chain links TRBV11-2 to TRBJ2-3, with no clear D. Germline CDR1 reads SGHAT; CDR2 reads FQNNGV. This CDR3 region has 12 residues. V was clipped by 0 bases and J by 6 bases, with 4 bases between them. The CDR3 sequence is CASSLESDTQYF. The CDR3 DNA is TGTGCCAGCAGCTTAGAATCGGATACGCAGTATTTT. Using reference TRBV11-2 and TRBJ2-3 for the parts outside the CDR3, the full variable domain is EAGVAQSPRYKIIEKRQSVAFWCNPISGHATLYWYQQILGQGPKLLIQFQNNGVVDDSQLPKDRFSAERLKGVDSTLKIQPAKLEDSAVYLCASSLESDTQYFGPGTRLTVL.